This T cell receptor (beta chain) originates from a study of blood T cell repertoires in COVID-19. Study-level background: The analysed material was cDNA or gDNA that came from T cells, B-cell-depleted T cells, or PBMCs.

This clone was observed a few times. All enrollees were roughly 18 to 89 years old and from around 25 US areas. The method was immunoSEQ multiplex PCR; TCRdb's version includes in-frame clones alone and lacks a portion of them. The table has around 270,000 clones, 80% to 90% seen once. Per the germline V gene, CDR1 is SGHRS and CDR2 is YFSETQ. This CDR3 comprises 16 residues. Germline trimming cut 2 bases from V and 7 bases from J; bases unmatched to any gene: 10. The material sequenced was PBMCs or T cells enriched from blood (not recorded which). The clonotype comes from a woman aged 40 to 50 who had been exposed to COVID-19. The chain has TRBV5-1 and TRBJ2-7; 12 nucleotides match TRBD1. This CDR3 is CASSFEPGQGAREQYF. CDR3 DNA sequence: TGCGCCAGCAGCTTCGAACCGGGACAGGGGGCGAGGGAGCAGTACTTC. The whole variable domain, remainder taken from reference TRBV5-1 and TRBJ2-7, is KAGVTQTPRYLIKTRGQQVTLSCSPISGHRSVSWYQQTPGQGLQFLFEYFSETQRNKGNFPGRFSGRQFSNSRSEMNVSTLELGDSALYLCASSFEPGQGAREQYFGPGTRLTVT.